This T cell receptor beta chain was captured by sequencing in a study of OX40 agonist ivuxolimab in advanced cancers. Overall study: Patient treatment consisted of intravenous ivuxolimab administration every 2 weeks at 0.01 to 10 mg/kg. Dose-escalation patients were diagnosed with hepatocellular carcinoma, melanoma, renal cell cancer or head and neck cancer.

Blood got drawn at baseline, again on cycle 4 day 1, and then on cycle 7 day 1. Germline loops: CDR1 SGHRS, CDR2 YFSETQ. The CDR3 consists of 15 residues. V was clipped by 4 bases and J by 6 bases, with 20 bases between them. Assay: immunoSEQ multiplex PCR; the TCRdb copy retains only in-frame clones and omits some. Here the sample spans about 98,000 clones, around nine tenths being singletons. Whole-study results and caveats: Normalized T-cell clonal expansion was also low in a subset of nonresponders.

A remark on this clone: Its antigen is undetermined.

Specimen: CD4+ or CD8+ T cells sorted from blood, collected in a trial of the OX40 agonist ivuxolimab. The clonotype was recovered from an adult with an advanced solid tumor such as melanoma, head and neck, liver or kidney cancer. This chain joins TRBV5-1 and TRBJ2-7; the D call may be TRBD1 or TRBD2 (6 bases each). The CDR3 region is CASSLSGGLPGEQYF. In DNA form, the CDR3 reads TGCGCCAGCAGCCTTAGTGGGGGGCTGCCAGGCGAGCAGTACTTC.